These 17 T cell receptor beta chains came from one sample sequenced in a study of vaccination effects on CD4 cells after COVID-19. ViraFEST expansion of antigen-specific CD4+ T cells with viral peptide pools preceded sequencing. With roughly nine days of culture completed, CD4+ T cells were isolated. Participants each got two BNT162b2 or mRNA-1273 vaccine doses. TCRdb's copy holds only in-frame clones and misses some; the assay was immunoSEQ multiplex PCR. This table has 80,000 to 95,000 clones, roughly 73% appearing once. These TCRs are of unknown antigen specificity. The sample in question was CD4+ T cells from PBMCs cultured with HCoV-OC43 spike peptides, obtained after COVID-19 vaccination. Subset given: HCoV-OC43 spike overlapping peptide pool stimulation. These receptors all stem from a human donor who received a COVID-19 vaccine.

This clone was observed a single time. V usage is TRBV28 and J usage is TRBJ1-5; D is uncertain. V lost 3 bases, J lost 6 bases, and 0 bases lay in between. In germline, CDR1 is MDHEN, CDR2 SYDVKM. The CDR3 is made up of 10 amino acids. The CDR3: CASSFQPQHF. The CDR3 bases are TGTGCCAGCAGTTTTCAGCCCCAGCATTTT.

The chain has TRBV19 and TRBJ2-1; no firm D call. This CDR3 comprises 12 residues. The germline V and J ends were trimmed by 4 bases and 2 bases, with 3 bases remaining between them. Germline V gene lookup returns CDR1 LNHDA and CDR2 SQIVND (reference sequence). This CDR3 is CASSSTYNEQFF. CDR3 sequence (DNA): TGTGCCAGTAGTAGCACCTACAATGAGCAGTTCTTC.

The chain carries TRBV11-2 and TRBJ2-1; D is uncertain. Between the trimmed V and J ends, which lost 6 bases and 6 bases, there was a span of 15 bases. From germline, CDR1 is SGHAT and CDR2 FQNNGV. The CDR3 totals 14 residues. The CDR3: CASSSPLTANEQFF. In nucleotides, the CDR3 is TGTGCCAGCAGTTCCCCCTTAACGGCCAATGAGCAGTTCTTC. The full variable domain, rest sourced from reference TRBV11-2 and TRBJ2-1, is EAGVAQSPRYKIIEKRQSVAFWCNPISGHATLYWYQQILGQGPKLLIQFQNNGVVDDSQLPKDRFSAERLKGVDSTLKIQPAKLEDSAVYLCASSSPLTANEQFFGPGTRLTVL.

V and J are TRBV5-1 and TRBJ2-5; a weak D match, TRBD2 (6 bases). The CDR3 extends over 15 amino acids. CDR1 is SGHRS and CDR2 is YFSETQ in the germline V gene. Trimming took off 6 bases at V and 2 bases at J, with 17 bases between the two ends. CDR3 nucleotide sequence: TGCGCCAGCACTCAGGCCCCCGGGGGTCAAGAGACCCAGTACTTC. It encodes CASTQAPGGQETQYF.

V gene TRBV6-1 combines with J gene TRBJ1-1, with 8 bases matching TRBD1. CDR3 length equals 15 residues. V was pared by 2 bases and J by 7 bases, with 9 bases of the junction left unmatched. Germline CDR1 and CDR2: MNHNS and SASEGT. This CDR3 is CASSEHYRGGLEAFF. In nucleotides, the CDR3 is TGTGCCAGCAGTGAACATTACAGGGGGGGCCTTGAAGCTTTCTTT.

The rearrangement joins TRBV11-1 to TRBJ2-1; no clear D. Germline V lookup: CDR1 SGHAT, CDR2 FQDESV (reference sequence). Between the trimmed V and J ends, which lost 3 bases and 9 bases, there was a span of 9 bases. The CDR3 totals 12 residues. CDR3: CASSFDVSEQFF. The CDR3 DNA sequence: TGTGCCAGCAGCTTCGATGTCAGTGAGCAGTTCTTC. Complete variable domain (other parts from reference TRBV11-1 and TRBJ2-1): EAEVAQSPRYKITEKSQAVAFWCDPISGHATLYWYRQILGQGPELLVQFQDESVVDDSQLPKDRFSAERLKGVDSTLKIQPAELGDSAMYLCASSFDVSEQFFGPGTRLTVL.

The chain's CDR3 is CASSEGGSPPYEQYV. CDR3 nucleotide sequence: TGTGCCAGCAGTGAAGGCGGCAGCCCCCCCTACGAGCAGTACGTC. The chain recombines TRBV6-1 with TRBJ2-7; no reliable D call. The CDR3 covers 15 residues. With 1 base removed from V and 2 bases from J, the gap between germline ends came to 12 bases. Germline-derived CDR1 and CDR2 are MNHNS and SASEGT.

The chain carries TRBV29-1 and TRBJ2-5; D perhaps matches TRBD2 (6 bases). Deletions cut 4 bases from V and 2 bases from J, with 11 bases between. The germline V gene encodes CDR1 SQVTM and CDR2 ANQGSEA. The length of the CDR3 is 13 residues. CDR3 in amino acids: CSVGRDSQETQYF. CDR3 bases: TGCAGCGTTGGCCGGGACTCGCAAGAGACCCAGTACTTC.

This chain joins TRBV24-1 and TRBJ2-3; 7 nucleotides line up with TRBD2. This CDR3 contains 17 residues. CDR1 is KGHDR and CDR2 is SFDVKD in the germline V gene. V lost 4 bases, J lost 0 bases, and 9 bases stayed unmatched. Here the CDR3 reads CATSDPRGVSSTDTQYF. CDR3 bases: TGTGCCACCAGTGACCCCCGGGGGGTATCTAGCACAGATACGCAGTATTTT.

The rearrangement uses TRBV29-1 and TRBJ1-2, with a weak D call TRBD1 (6 bases). Germline V CDR1 and CDR2: SQVTM, ANQGSEA. The CDR3 loop spans 14 amino acids. Trimming pared 6 bases from V and 0 bases from J, leaving 14 bases between. The CDR3 DNA is TGCAGCGTGTTACGGGGGGCAGCTAACTATGGCTACACCTTC. This encodes CSVLRGAANYGYTF.

The rearrangement joins TRBV3-1 (or the pseudogene TRBV3-2) to TRBJ1-3; D gene ambiguous. The V gene lost 4 bases and the J gene lost 4 bases, with 11 bases spanning the gap. The CDR3 totals 14 residues. The germline CDR1 and CDR2 sequences are LGHDT and YNNKEL (reference sequence). The CDR3 reads CASSLSGRGNTIYF. Written as DNA, the CDR3 is TGTGCCAGCAGCCTAAGCGGGAGGGGAAACACCATATATTTT.

The CDR3 region has the DNA TGTGCCAGCAGTTACGGCTCAACTAATGAAAAACTGTTTTTT. Translation gives CASSYGSTNEKLFF. The chain links TRBV6-6 to TRBJ1-4, with D hard to call. V lost 2 bases and J 0 bases, leaving 4 bases between the germline ends. The germline V gene has CDR1 MNHNY and CDR2 SVGAGI (reference sequence). The CDR3 is 14 amino acids.

The chain uses TRBV5-1 and TRBJ2-7; 8 positions agree with TRBD1. The CDR3 contains 12 residues. Per the germline V gene, CDR1 is SGHRS and CDR2 is YFSETQ. J lost 12 bases, V lost 4 bases, and 9 bases had no gene match. Here the CDR3 DNA reads TGCGCCAGCAGCCGGGACAGGCGAGGAATGTACGTC. Translation: CASSRDRRGMYV.

The chain combines TRBV24-1 with TRBJ1-5; 8 positions match TRBD1. Germline V gives CDR1 KGHDR, CDR2 SFDVKD. The junction had 7 bases not matched to a gene; V was cut back by 4 bases and J by 3 bases. This CDR3 spans 16 amino acids. DNA of the CDR3: TGTGCCACCAGTGACGCGGGACAGGAGATCAATCAGCCCCAGCATTTT. As protein: CATSDAGQEINQPQHF.

This clone has only a few counts. The V and J genes are TRBV3-1 (or the pseudogene TRBV3-2) and TRBJ2-7; D gene unclear. The CDR3 loop spans 15 amino acids. Looked up from germline, CDR1 is LGHDT and CDR2 is YNNKEL (reference sequence). Trimming took 4 bases from V and 2 from J, leaving 15 bases between them. CDR3 nucleotide sequence: TGTGCCAGCAGCCCCTCGGCAGGCCAAGCCTACGAGCAGTACGTC. Translation: CASSPSAGQAYEQYV.

The V call is TRBV5-1, the J call TRBJ2-2, with D unresolved. V dropped 5 bases and J dropped 3 bases, with 5 bases sitting between them. The CDR3 runs 12 residues. The V gene's germline CDR1 is SGHRS and CDR2 YFSETQ. The CDR3 is CASRRDTGELFF. CDR3 nucleotides: TGCGCCAGCAGGAGAGACACCGGGGAGCTGTTTTTT.

This sequence joins TRBV28 and TRBJ1-1; D perhaps matches TRBD1 (5 bases). Germline lookup yields CDR1 MDHEN and CDR2 SYDVKM. V lost 3 bases, J lost 8 bases, and 13 bases lay in between. The CDR3 length is 13 residues. CDR3 nucleotide sequence: TGTGCCAGCAGTTTCTATCTAACAGGAGAAGCTTTCTTT. It translates to CASSFYLTGEAFF.